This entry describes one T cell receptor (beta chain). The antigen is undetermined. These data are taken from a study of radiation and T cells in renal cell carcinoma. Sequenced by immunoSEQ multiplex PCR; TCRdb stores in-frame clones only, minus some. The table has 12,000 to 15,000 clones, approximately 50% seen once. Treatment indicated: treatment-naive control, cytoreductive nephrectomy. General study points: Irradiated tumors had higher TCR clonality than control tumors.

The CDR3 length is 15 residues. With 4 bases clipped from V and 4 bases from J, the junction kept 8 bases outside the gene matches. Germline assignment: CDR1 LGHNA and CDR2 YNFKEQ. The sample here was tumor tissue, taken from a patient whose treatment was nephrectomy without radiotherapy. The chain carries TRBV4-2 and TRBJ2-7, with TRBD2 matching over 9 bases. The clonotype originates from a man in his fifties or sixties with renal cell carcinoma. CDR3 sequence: CASSPSPLAGYEQYF. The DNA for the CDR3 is TGTGCCAGCAGCCCTTCCCCCCTAGCGGGGTACGAGCAGTACTTC.